This is a list of T cell receptor beta chains from one sample in a study of blood T cell repertoires in COVID-19. The method was immunoSEQ multiplex PCR; TCRdb's version includes in-frame clones alone and lacks a portion of them. The sample lists about 180,000 clones; roughly 85% were seen once. Sequenced material: peripheral blood. Every receptor here comes from a middle-aged man with active or convalescent COVID-19. Each CDR3 is given with its conserved first and last residue. A D gene is named only where the DNA matches it firmly. Some rows mark clone size as missing; the rest say once, few, many or name a class of expanded clone.

d_call j_call clone_size v_call cdr3_nt cdr3_aa
TRBD2 TRBJ2-1 . TRBV7-9 TGTGCCAGCAGCTTAACCCGGACTAGCCGAGAATACAATGAGCAGTTCTTC CASSLTRTSREYNEQFF
TRBD2 TRBJ2-4 . TRBV5-4 TGTGCCAGCAGCCTAGCGGGAGGTGGAACCAAAAACATTCAGTACTTC CASSLAGGGTKNIQYF
. TRBJ1-1 once TRBV7-9 TGTGCCAGCAGCTTATTGGTGGCGAACACTGAAGCTTTCTTT CASSLLVANTEAFF
TRBD1 TRBJ2-5 . TRBV5-1 TGCGCCAGCAGCTACGGGACAGGGGAGACCCAGTACTTC CASSYGTGETQYF
. TRBJ1-1 . TRBV18 TGTGCCAGCTCACCACCGCGGGCCATGAACACTGAAGCTTTCTTT CASSPPRAMNTEAFF
TRBD1 TRBJ2-7 . TRBV28 TGTGCCAGCCGAAGACAGGGAACCTACGAGCAGTACTTC CASRRQGTYEQYF
. TRBJ2-7 . TRBV6-5 TGTGCCAGCACCGAGACGTTGGCCGACAGGTACGAGCAGTACTTC CASTETLADRYEQYF
TRBD1 TRBJ1-4 once TRBV9 TGTGCCAGCAGCGGGCCGGGACAGGCTGCAACTAATGAAAAACTGTTTTTT CASSGPGQAATNEKLFF
. TRBJ1-2 once TRBV3-1/TRBV3-2 TGTGCCAGCAGCCAGGGGGGACCGCCGTTTGGGGGCTACACCTTC CASSQGGPPFGGYTF
TRBD1 TRBJ1-1 . TRBV7-9 TGTGCCAGCAGCTTAATGGCAGGGGGCACTGAAGCTTTCTTT CASSLMAGGTEAFF
TRBD1 TRBJ2-2 . TRBV6-1 TGTGCCAGCAGACTGGAGACAGGGGACACCGGGGAGCTGTTTTTT CASRLETGDTGELFF
. TRBJ1-4 . TRBV5-5 TGTGCCAGCAGCTCCGGAGGGAATGAAAAACTGTTTTTT CASSSGGNEKLFF
TRBD1 TRBJ2-2 . TRBV19 TGTGCCAGTAGTTCGGGACAGGGGGGCGGGGAGCTGTTTTTT CASSSGQGGGELFF
TRBD2 TRBJ2-3 . TRBV2 TGTGCCAGCAGTGGTGGGGAGGGTCTCACAGATACGCAGTATTTT CASSGGEGLTDTQYF
. TRBJ1-6 . TRBV21-1 TGTGCCAGCAGCAAAGTTTTGGGCCCCGTTATTGATAATTCACCCCTCCACTTT CASSKVLGPVIDNSPLHF
TRBD1 TRBJ2-3 . TRBV7-2 TGTGCCAGCAGCCTCCCTCTAATCGTCCGGGACAGGGACACAGATACGCAGTATTTT CASSLPLIVRDRDTDTQYF
. TRBJ2-7 . TRBV9 TGTGCCAGCAGCGTACTTCCGGGTGGCGAGCAGTACTTC CASSVLPGGEQYF
. TRBJ2-3 . TRBV24-1 TGTGCCACCTGCCCCGGGAAGACAGATACGCAGTATTTT CATCPGKTDTQYF
TRBD1 TRBJ1-5 . TRBV6-1 TGTGCCAGCAGTGAAGGACAGGGGCTACAGCAGCCCCAGCATTTT CASSEGQGLQQPQHF
. TRBJ1-6 . TRBV11-2 TGTGCCAGCAGCTTTTCCGGTTCACCCCTCCACTTT CASSFSGSPLHF
. TRBJ2-6 once TRBV19 TGTGCCAGTAGTATAGGGGGCCCTGGGGCCAACGTCCTGACTTTC CASSIGGPGANVLTF
TRBD2 TRBJ2-1 . TRBV27 TGTGCCAGCAAAAAAATGAGTTCGGGGGGGTCCTACAATGAGCAGTTCTTC CASKKMSSGGSYNEQFF
. TRBJ1-1 . TRBV5-4 TGTGCCAGCAGCCCCCTCTCAGGACTTGTCTCTGAAGCTTTCTTT CASSPLSGLVSEAFF
. TRBJ2-5 once TRBV6-5 TGTGCCAGCAGTTACTCGACCGGGGAGACCCAGTACTTC CASSYSTGETQYF
TRBD1 TRBJ1-2 . TRBV18 TGTGCCAGCTCACCGTCGACAGGGGACTATGGCTACACCTTC CASSPSTGDYGYTF
. TRBJ2-7 many TRBV7-6 TGTGCCAGCAGCGTAGCCCCAGTTTCCTACGAGCAGTACTTC CASSVAPVSYEQYF
TRBD1 TRBJ1-6 . TRBV29-1 TGCAGCGTTACAACGGAGACAGGGGACTCACCCCTCCACTTT CSVTTETGDSPLHF
TRBD1 TRBJ1-2 . TRBV28 TGTGCCAGCAGAAGGGACAGTGGCTTTCACTATGGCTACACCTTC CASRRDSGFHYGYTF
TRBD1 TRBJ1-4 . TRBV28 TGTGCCAGCAAAAGGACAGGGGGGGTAAAACTGTTTTTT CASKRTGGVKLFF
. TRBJ1-5 . TRBV6-5 TGTGCCAGCAGTTACTCGACGGCGAGGCAGCCCCAGCATTTT CASSYSTARQPQHF
TRBD1 TRBJ1-1 . TRBV6-4 TGTGCCAGCAGTAGGACAGGTGAGGGCACTGAAGCTTTCTTT CASSRTGEGTEAFF
TRBD1 TRBJ1-2 few TRBV10-1 TGCGCCAGCAGTGGGGACAGGGCGAGTGGCTACACCTTC CASSGDRASGYTF
. TRBJ1-5 . TRBV9 TGTGCCAGCAGCGTAACGGGGGTTGGTCAGCCCCAGCATTTT CASSVTGVGQPQHF
. TRBJ1-5 few TRBV10-2 TGCGCCAGCAGTGAGGTGAGGGACAATCAGCCCCAGCATTTT CASSEVRDNQPQHF
. TRBJ1-3 once TRBV9 TGTGCCAGCAGCCAGAGGGGAAACACCATATATTTT CASSQRGNTIYF
TRBD1 TRBJ2-7 . TRBV10-3 TGTGCCATCAGTGAGGAACAGGGGGCCTCGTTAGAGCAGTACTTC CAISEEQGASLEQYF
. TRBJ1-1 . TRBV6-4 TGTGCCAGCAGTCCCTCGGAGAGGGCTGAAGCTTTCTTT CASSPSERAEAFF
. TRBJ2-3 . TRBV7-6 TGTGCCAGCAGCCCCGGGGGGCTCCCTTACACAGATACGCAGTATTTT CASSPGGLPYTDTQYF
. TRBJ1-1 . TRBV2 TGTGCCAGCAGTCCTAGACAGGACACGAACACTGAAGCTTTCTTT CASSPRQDTNTEAFF
. TRBJ2-7 . TRBV30 TGTGCCTGCGAGATAGCGGTCGCCTACGAGCAGTACTTC CACEIAVAYEQYF
. TRBJ1-1 . TRBV12-5 TGTGCTAGTGGGGAGAAACCAGGGTACATGAACACTGAAGCTTTCTTT CASGEKPGYMNTEAFF
. TRBJ1-2 . TRBV28 TGTGCCAGCACAGACAGAGACTTCTATGGCTACACCTTC CASTDRDFYGYTF
TRBD1 TRBJ1-6 . TRBV5-1 TGCGCCAGCAGCTGGGGACAGGGGAATTCACCCCTCCACTTT CASSWGQGNSPLHF
. TRBJ1-1 . TRBV5-1 TGCGCCAGCACCCATCGGGGTTCCCAGGACACTGAAGCTTTCTTT CASTHRGSQDTEAFF
TRBD1 TRBJ1-4 . TRBV2 TGTGCCAGCAGTGAAGGAGGGGGCTTGGATGAAAAACTGTTTTTT CASSEGGGLDEKLFF
TRBD2 TRBJ2-1 . TRBV6-5 TGTGCCAGCAGTTACGCGGCGGGGGGGCGATATGAGCAGTTCTTC CASSYAAGGRYEQFF
. TRBJ1-2 . TRBV2 TGTGCCAGAACCGCGGAATATGGCTACACCTTC CARTAEYGYTF
TRBD2 TRBJ2-5 . TRBV6-1 TGTGCCAGCAGTGAGCAGGGTAGGACTAGCGGGAGGCCAAGTCAAGAGACCCAGTACTTC CASSEQGRTSGRPSQETQYF
. TRBJ2-1 . TRBV30 TGTGCCTGGAGGCACGAGGGGGGGACAAACAATGAGCAGTTCTTC CAWRHEGGTNNEQFF
. TRBJ1-3 once TRBV5-1 TGCGCCAGCAGCCCACAGGGATACTCTGGAAACACCATATATTTT CASSPQGYSGNTIYF
. TRBJ2-7 . TRBV10-3 TGTGCCATCAGCCAAACCGGGAGCCACGAGCAGTACTTC CAISQTGSHEQYF